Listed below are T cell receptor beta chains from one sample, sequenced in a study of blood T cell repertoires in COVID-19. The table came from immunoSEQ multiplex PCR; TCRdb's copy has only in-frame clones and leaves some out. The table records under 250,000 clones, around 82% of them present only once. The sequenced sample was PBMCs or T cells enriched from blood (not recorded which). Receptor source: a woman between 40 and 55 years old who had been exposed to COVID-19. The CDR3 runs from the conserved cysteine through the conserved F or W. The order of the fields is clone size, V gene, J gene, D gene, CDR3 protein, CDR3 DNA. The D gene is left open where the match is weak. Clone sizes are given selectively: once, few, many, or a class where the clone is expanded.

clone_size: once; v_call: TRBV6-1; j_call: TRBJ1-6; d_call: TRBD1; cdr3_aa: CASSDHSGRGAPLHF; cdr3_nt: TGTGCCAGCAGTGATCACTCAGGCAGGGGGGCACCCCTCCACTTT
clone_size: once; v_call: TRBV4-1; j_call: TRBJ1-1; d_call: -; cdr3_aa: CASSQENTRPEDTEAFF; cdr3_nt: TGCGCCAGCAGCCAGGAGAATACCCGCCCGGAGGACACTGAAGCTTTCTTT
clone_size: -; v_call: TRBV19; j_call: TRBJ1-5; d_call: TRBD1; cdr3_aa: CASSNTGTGYQPQHF; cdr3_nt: TGTGCCAGTAGTAATACCGGGACAGGGTATCAGCCCCAGCATTTT
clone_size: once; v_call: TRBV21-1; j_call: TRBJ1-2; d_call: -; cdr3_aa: CASSKDWHYGYTF; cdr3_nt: TGTGCCAGCAGCAAGGACTGGCACTATGGCTACACCTTC
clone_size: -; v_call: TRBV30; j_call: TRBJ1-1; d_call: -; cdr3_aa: CAWSVGQGRNTEAFF; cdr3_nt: TGTGCCTGGAGTGTAGGTCAGGGGAGGAACACTGAAGCTTTCTTT
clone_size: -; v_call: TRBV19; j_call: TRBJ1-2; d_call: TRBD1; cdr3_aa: CASSTTGRSGYTF; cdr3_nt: TGTGCCAGTAGTACGACAGGGCGTTCTGGCTACACCTTC
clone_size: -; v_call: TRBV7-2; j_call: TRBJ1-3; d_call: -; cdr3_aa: CASRQLSFSGNTIYF; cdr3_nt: TGTGCCAGCAGGCAATTGAGTTTCTCTGGAAACACCATATATTTT
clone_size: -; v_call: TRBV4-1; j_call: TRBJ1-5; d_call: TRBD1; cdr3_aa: CASSQPGQDSGAQHF; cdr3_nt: TGCGCCAGCAGCCAGCCGGGACAGGACTCCGGGGCCCAGCATTTT
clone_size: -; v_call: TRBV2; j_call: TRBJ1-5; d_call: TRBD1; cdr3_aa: CASSVRTGVQPQHF; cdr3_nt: TGTGCCAGCAGTGTTCGGACAGGGGTTCAGCCCCAGCATTTT
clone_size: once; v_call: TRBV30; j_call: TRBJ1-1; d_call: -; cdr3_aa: CASPSPGKGTEAFF; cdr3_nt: TGTGCCTCCCCTTCCCCAGGGAAAGGCACTGAAGCTTTCTTT
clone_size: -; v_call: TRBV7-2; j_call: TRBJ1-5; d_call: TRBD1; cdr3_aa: CASSTQGDSNQPQHF; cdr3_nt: TGTGCCAGCAGCACCCAGGGGGATAGCAATCAGCCCCAGCATTTT
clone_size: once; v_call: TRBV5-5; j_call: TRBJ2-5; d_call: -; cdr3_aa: CASSLGGQTETQYF; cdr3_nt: TGTGCCAGCAGCTTGGGAGGGCAGACGGAGACCCAGTACTTC
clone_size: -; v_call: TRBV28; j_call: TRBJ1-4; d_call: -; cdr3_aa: CASSRSRNEKLFF; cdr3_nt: TGTGCCAGCAGCCGGAGCCGGAACGAAAAACTGTTTTTT
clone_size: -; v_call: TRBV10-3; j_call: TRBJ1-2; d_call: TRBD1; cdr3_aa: CAIRRDSHYGYTF; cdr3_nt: TGTGCCATCAGGCGGGACAGCCACTATGGCTACACCTTC
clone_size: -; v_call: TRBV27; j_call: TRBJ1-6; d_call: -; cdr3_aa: CASGTLYHPNSPLHF; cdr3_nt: TGTGCCTCCGGGACACTCTATCACCCTAATTCACCCCTCCACTTT